This T cell receptor beta chain was found in a study of T cells in Graves' hyperthyroidism and ophthalmopathy. RNA transcripts were the template for amplifying TCR beta CDR3 regions. The TCR CDR3 first-round RT-PCR relied on the HTBI primer set. Using its own MiXCR run on the multiplex PCR reads, TCRdb lists one record per CDR3 protein. The top ten clones hold 8.2% of a sample with some 600,000 distinct CDR3 sequences, around 42% of them seen once. Germline CDR1 and CDR2: MGHDK and SYGVNS. This CDR3 is built from 16 residues. V shed 3 bases and J 7 bases; nucleotides not matched to a gene: 14. The study defined stable Graves' hyperthyroidism as no ophthalmopathy progression within 18 months. Each patient was aged 18 to 65 and had newly diagnosed hyperthyroidism of under 2 months' duration. Regarding this clonotype: What it binds is not known.

General study points: Most thyroid clonotypes with frequency above 0.001 were detected in blood. The model anticipated ophthalmopathy a median about six months pre-onset.

V and J are TRBV25-1 and TRBJ2-5, with 7 positions matching TRBD2. The specimen was peripheral blood or thyroid tissue (not recorded which). This receptor was taken from a woman under 30 with Graves' hyperthyroidism. CDR3 protein: CASSDTPWASGRTQYF. CDR3 DNA: TGTGCCAGCAGTGATACACCCTGGGCTAGCGGCCGGACCCAGTACTTC.